This record covers a single T cell receptor (beta chain). Its antigen is unknown. The data originate from a study of shared clonotypes between healthy human individuals. Study in general: CD4 naive cells filled three plates per donor, CD4 memory three, CD8 naive two and CD8 memory one. Overall study findings and caveats: Among the subsets, naive ones generally showed larger estimated richness than memory ones.

Researchers ran the assay at a deep level. Every immunoSEQ plate was one replicate of a subset's evenly spread DNA. TCRdb keeps only in-frame clones here, not all; method: immunoSEQ multiplex PCR. The table has approximately 1.4 million clones, around 98% seen once; the top ten hold 0.4% to 0.45%. The V end was cut by 0 bases, the J end by 4 bases, with 15 bases between. The CDR3 is 16 residues long. CDR1 and CDR2 from the germline V gene are MNHNY and SVGAGI (reference sequence). This receptor was taken from a man aged 30 to 39 in good health. Sequencing was performed on naive CD4+ T cells sorted from blood. The sample's subset: CD45RA+ positively selected. This rearrangement joins TRBV6-6 to TRBJ1-1, with unresolved D. CDR3 sequence (DNA): TGTGCCAGCAGTTACTCGGGCCCCTTTGAGCCCACTGAAGCTTTCTTT. This sequence encodes CASSYSGPFEPTEAFF.